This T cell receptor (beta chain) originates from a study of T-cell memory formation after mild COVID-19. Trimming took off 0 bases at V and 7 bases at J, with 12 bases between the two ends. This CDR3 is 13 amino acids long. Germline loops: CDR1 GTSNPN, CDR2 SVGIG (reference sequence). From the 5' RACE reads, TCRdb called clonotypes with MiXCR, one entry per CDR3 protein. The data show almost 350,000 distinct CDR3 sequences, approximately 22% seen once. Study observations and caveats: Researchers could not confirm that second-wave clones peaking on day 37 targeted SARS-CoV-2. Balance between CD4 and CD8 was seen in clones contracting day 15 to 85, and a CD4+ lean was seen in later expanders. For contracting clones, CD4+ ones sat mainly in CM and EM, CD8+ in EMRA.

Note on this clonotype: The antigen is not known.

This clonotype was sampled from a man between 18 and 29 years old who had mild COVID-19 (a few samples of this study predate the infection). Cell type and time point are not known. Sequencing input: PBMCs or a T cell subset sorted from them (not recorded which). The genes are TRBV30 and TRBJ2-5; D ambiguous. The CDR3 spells CAWSVRGSGTQYF. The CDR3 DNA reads TGTGCCTGGAGTGTACGTGGTTCGGGGACCCAGTACTTC. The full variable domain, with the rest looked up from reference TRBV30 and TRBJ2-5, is SQTIHQWPATLVQPVGSPLSLECTVEGTSNPNLYWYRQAAGRGLQLLFYSVGIGQISSEVPQNLSASRPQDRQFILSSKKLLLSDSGFYLCAWSVRGSGTQYFGPGTRLLVL.